A selection of T cell receptor beta chains follows, all from one sample in a study of blood T cell repertoires in COVID-19. Measured with immunoSEQ multiplex PCR; TCRdb has only the in-frame clones, and not every one. The sample includes roughly 240,000 clones, roughly four fifths of them seen just once. The sample comprised peripheral blood. These receptors were taken from a woman older than 75 with acute or convalescent COVID-19. Both conserved end residues are part of each CDR3. Each record gives: CDR3 DNA, CDR3 protein, CDR3 length, clone size, J gene, V gene, D gene. The D gene is left open where the match is weak. Size is stated for part of the rows, as once, few or many counts, or as a class when the clone is expanded.

CDR3nt: TGTGCCACCATCCTAGGACAGGGGGGAGGCTACACCTTC
CDR3aa: CATILGQGGGYTF
len: 13
abundance: NA
j_gene: TRBJ1-2
v_gene: TRBV24-1
d_gene: TRBD1

CDR3nt: TGTGCCAGCAGTTATGGACAGGGGGCAGAGACCCAGTACTTC
CDR3aa: CASSYGQGAETQYF
len: 14
abundance: NA
j_gene: TRBJ2-5
v_gene: TRBV7-2
d_gene: TRBD1

CDR3nt: TGTGCCACCAGTGACCCGGGACAGGGCTCCTACGAGCAGTACTTC
CDR3aa: CATSDPGQGSYEQYF
len: 15
abundance: few
j_gene: TRBJ2-7
v_gene: TRBV24-1
d_gene: TRBD1

CDR3nt: TGCGCCAGCAGCATCCGGGACAGAGGCACAGATACGCAGTATTTT
CDR3aa: CASSIRDRGTDTQYF
len: 15
abundance: once
j_gene: TRBJ2-3
v_gene: TRBV5-1
d_gene: TRBD1

CDR3nt: TGCGCCAGCAGCTTGGGTCAGGGCATGGCCCAGCATTTT
CDR3aa: CASSLGQGMAQHF
len: 13
abundance: NA
j_gene: TRBJ1-5
v_gene: TRBV5-1
d_gene: NA

CDR3nt: TGTGCCAGCAGCTTAGGACAGGAAAACACTGAAGCTTTCTTT
CDR3aa: CASSLGQENTEAFF
len: 14
abundance: NA
j_gene: TRBJ1-1
v_gene: TRBV7-2
d_gene: NA

CDR3nt: TGTGCCAGCTCGCCCACCTCAGCGGGCGGCACAGATACGCAGTATTTT
CDR3aa: CASSPTSAGGTDTQYF
len: 16
abundance: NA
j_gene: TRBJ2-3
v_gene: TRBV18
d_gene: NA

CDR3nt: TGTGCCAGCTCACCACGGGACACCCCGGGGTCTTACAATGAGCAGTTCTTC
CDR3aa: CASSPRDTPGSYNEQFF
len: 17
abundance: NA
j_gene: TRBJ2-1
v_gene: TRBV18
d_gene: NA

CDR3nt: TGTGCCAGCAGCCCGGGACAGGTAGCCACTGAAGCTTTCTTT
CDR3aa: CASSPGQVATEAFF
len: 14
abundance: few
j_gene: TRBJ1-1
v_gene: TRBV5-8
d_gene: TRBD1

CDR3nt: TGTGCCAGTAGTCCCCTGACAGGGGGAACCTACGAGCAGTACTTC
CDR3aa: CASSPLTGGTYEQYF
len: 15
abundance: NA
j_gene: TRBJ2-7
v_gene: TRBV19
d_gene: TRBD1

CDR3nt: TGTGCCAGCTCGGCCGGGGCCGGGGAGCTGTTTTTT
CDR3aa: CASSAGAGELFF
len: 12
abundance: NA
j_gene: TRBJ2-2
v_gene: TRBV18
d_gene: NA

CDR3nt: TGTGCCACCAGCAGAGAGAGGAGGGTCATTAATGAAAAACTGTTTTTT
CDR3aa: CATSRERRVINEKLFF
len: 16
abundance: NA
j_gene: TRBJ1-4
v_gene: TRBV15
d_gene: NA

CDR3nt: TGTGCCAGCAGTTTCGCCCTCGGGACTAGCGGGAGAACAGATACGCAGTATTTT
CDR3aa: CASSFALGTSGRTDTQYF
len: 18
abundance: NA
j_gene: TRBJ2-3
v_gene: TRBV28
d_gene: TRBD2

CDR3nt: TGTGCCATACGGGGGATAGCCAAAAACATTCAGTACTTC
CDR3aa: CAIRGIAKNIQYF
len: 13
abundance: NA
j_gene: TRBJ2-4
v_gene: TRBV6-5
d_gene: NA

CDR3nt: TGTGCCAGCACAGATAGCAATCAGCCCCAGCATTTT
CDR3aa: CASTDSNQPQHF
len: 12
abundance: NA
j_gene: TRBJ1-5
v_gene: TRBV7-2
d_gene: NA

CDR3nt: TGTGCCAGCAGGCACAGTAATTCACCCCTCCACTTT
CDR3aa: CASRHSNSPLHF
len: 12
abundance: NA
j_gene: TRBJ1-6
v_gene: TRBV2
d_gene: NA

CDR3nt: TGTGCCAGCAGCCAAGACAGGGGAGCTAATGAAAAACTGTTTTTT
CDR3aa: CASSQDRGANEKLFF
len: 15
abundance: NA
j_gene: TRBJ1-4
v_gene: TRBV4-2
d_gene: NA

CDR3nt: TGTGCCAGCAGCCAATCACAGGGGGCAGGAGGGAAACTGTTTTTT
CDR3aa: CASSQSQGAGGKLFF
len: 15
abundance: NA
j_gene: TRBJ1-4
v_gene: TRBV3-1/TRBV3-2
d_gene: TRBD1

CDR3nt: TGTGCCAGCAGCAGGGACAGGTCCTCTGGAAACACCATATATTTT
CDR3aa: CASSRDRSSGNTIYF
len: 15
abundance: few
j_gene: TRBJ1-3
v_gene: TRBV2
d_gene: TRBD1

CDR3nt: TGTGCCAGCAGCGTATGGGAGGGCGGAGGGTCCAAAAACATTCAGTACTTC
CDR3aa: CASSVWEGGGSKNIQYF
len: 17
abundance: NA
j_gene: TRBJ2-4
v_gene: TRBV9
d_gene: TRBD2